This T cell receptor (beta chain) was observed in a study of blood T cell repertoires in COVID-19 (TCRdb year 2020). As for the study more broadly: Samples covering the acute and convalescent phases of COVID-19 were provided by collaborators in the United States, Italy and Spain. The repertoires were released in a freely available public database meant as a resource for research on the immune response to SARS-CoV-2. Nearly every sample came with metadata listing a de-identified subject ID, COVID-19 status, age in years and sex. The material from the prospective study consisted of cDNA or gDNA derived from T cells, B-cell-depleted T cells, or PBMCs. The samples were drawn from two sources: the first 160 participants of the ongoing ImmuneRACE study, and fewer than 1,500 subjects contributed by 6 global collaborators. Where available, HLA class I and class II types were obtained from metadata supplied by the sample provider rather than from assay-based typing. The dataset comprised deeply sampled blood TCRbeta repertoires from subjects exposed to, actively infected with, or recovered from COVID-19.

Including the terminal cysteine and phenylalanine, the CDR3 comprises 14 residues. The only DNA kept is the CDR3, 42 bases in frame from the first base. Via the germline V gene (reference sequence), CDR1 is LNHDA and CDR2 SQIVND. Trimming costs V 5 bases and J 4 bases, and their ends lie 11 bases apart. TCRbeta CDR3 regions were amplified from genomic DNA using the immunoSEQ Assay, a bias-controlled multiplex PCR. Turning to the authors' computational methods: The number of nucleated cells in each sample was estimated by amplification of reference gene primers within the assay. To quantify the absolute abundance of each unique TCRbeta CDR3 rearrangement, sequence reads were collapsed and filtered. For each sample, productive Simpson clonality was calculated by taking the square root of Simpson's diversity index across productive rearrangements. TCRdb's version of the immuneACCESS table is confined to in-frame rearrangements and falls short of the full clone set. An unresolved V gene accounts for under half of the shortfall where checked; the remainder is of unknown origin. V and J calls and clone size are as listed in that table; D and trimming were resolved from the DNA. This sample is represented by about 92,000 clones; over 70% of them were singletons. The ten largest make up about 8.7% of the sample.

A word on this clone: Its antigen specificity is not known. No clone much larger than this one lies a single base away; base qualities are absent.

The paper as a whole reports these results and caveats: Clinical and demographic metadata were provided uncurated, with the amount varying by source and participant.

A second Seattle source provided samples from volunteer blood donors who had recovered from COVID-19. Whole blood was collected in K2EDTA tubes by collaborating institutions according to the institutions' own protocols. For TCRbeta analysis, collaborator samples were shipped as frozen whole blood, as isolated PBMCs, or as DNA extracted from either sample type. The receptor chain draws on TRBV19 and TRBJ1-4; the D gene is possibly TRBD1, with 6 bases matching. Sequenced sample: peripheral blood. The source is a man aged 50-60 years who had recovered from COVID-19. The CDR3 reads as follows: CASSSGVFNEKLFF. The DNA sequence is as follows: TGTGCCAGTAGTTCAGGGGTCTTTAATGAAAAACTGTTTTTT.